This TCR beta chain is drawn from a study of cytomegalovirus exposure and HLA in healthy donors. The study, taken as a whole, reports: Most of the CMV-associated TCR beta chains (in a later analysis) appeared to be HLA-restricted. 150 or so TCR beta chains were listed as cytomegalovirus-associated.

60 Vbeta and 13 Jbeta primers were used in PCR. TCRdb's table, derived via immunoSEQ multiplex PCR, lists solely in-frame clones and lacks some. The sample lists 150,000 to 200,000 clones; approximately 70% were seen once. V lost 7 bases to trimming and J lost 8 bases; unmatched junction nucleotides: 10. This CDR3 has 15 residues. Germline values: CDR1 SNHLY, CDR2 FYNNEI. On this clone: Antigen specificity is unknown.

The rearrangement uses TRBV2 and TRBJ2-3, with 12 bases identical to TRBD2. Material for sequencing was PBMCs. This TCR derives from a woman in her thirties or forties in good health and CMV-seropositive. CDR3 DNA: TGTGCCAGCATGAAAACTAGCGGGGGGTGGGCTACGCAGTATTTT. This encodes CASMKTSGGWATQYF.